This T cell receptor (beta chain) was retrieved from a study of CD8+ T cells in alopecia areata. Germline CDR1 reads SGHVS; CDR2 reads FQNEAQ. V lost 2 bases and J 0 bases, leaving 14 bases between the germline ends. The CDR3 totals 16 residues. Once RNA had been extracted, it was reverse transcribed into cDNA to act as the sequencing template. Generated by immunoSEQ multiplex PCR, the TCRdb table keeps only in-frame clones and is missing some. The sample records 100,000 to 150,000 clones, roughly three fifths being singletons. Sequences were derived from CD4+ T cells sorted from blood, sampled at week 0. This TCR derives from a human donor with alopecia areata. The chain has TRBV7-8 and TRBJ2-7; weak D call: TRBD1 (6 bases). The CDR3 nucleotides read TGTGCCAGCAGCTTATTGGGGGCGGCTTCCTCCTACGAGCAGTACTTC. As protein: CASSLLGAASSYEQYF.